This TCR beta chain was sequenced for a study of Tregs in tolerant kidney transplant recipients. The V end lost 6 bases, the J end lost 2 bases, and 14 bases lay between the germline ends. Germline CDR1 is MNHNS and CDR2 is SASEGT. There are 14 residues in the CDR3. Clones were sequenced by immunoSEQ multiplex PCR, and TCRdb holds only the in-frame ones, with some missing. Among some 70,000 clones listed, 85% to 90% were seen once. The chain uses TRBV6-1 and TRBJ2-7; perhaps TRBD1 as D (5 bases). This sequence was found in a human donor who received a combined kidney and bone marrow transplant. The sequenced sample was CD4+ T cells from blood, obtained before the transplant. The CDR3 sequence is CASRGLAQPYEQYF. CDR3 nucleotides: TGTGCCAGCAGGGGGCTCGCCCAACCCTACGAGCAGTACTTC.